A selection of T cell receptor beta chains follows, all from one sample in a study of T cell responses to AZD1222 COVID-19 vaccine. Sequencing was performed with immunoSEQ multiplex PCR; in TCRdb, only in-frame clones are kept and a portion is missing. The data hold some 80,000 clones, with approximately 90% observed a single time. Material: peripheral blood, obtained 28 days after the second dose of the MenACWY control vaccine. These receptor sequences come from an adult who received the MenACWY meningococcal vaccine as a control. The CDR3 runs from the conserved cysteine through the conserved F or W. The order of the fields is J gene, V gene, clone size, D gene, CDR3 DNA, CDR3 protein. D genes are given only for firm matches. Size tells how often a clone was seen (once, few, many) or the class of an expanded clone, and some rows leave it out.

j_gene: TRBJ2-6; v_gene: TRBV7-9; abundance: .; d_gene: .; CDR3nt: TGTGCCAGCAGCTCTACAGGGGCGGGAGGGGCCAACGTCCTGACTTTC; CDR3aa: CASSSTGAGGANVLTF
j_gene: TRBJ2-7; v_gene: TRBV4-1; abundance: .; d_gene: .; CDR3nt: TGCGCCAGCAGCCAATTAAGGGACGGATCCTACGAGCAGTACTTC; CDR3aa: CASSQLRDGSYEQYF
j_gene: TRBJ1-1; v_gene: TRBV7-9; abundance: .; d_gene: TRBD1; CDR3nt: TGTGCCAGCAGTCCTTCAACCGGGACAGTGAACACTGAAGCTTTCTTT; CDR3aa: CASSPSTGTVNTEAFF
j_gene: TRBJ1-1; v_gene: TRBV18; abundance: .; d_gene: TRBD1; CDR3nt: TGTGCCAGCTCACCACCGGGGACAGGGAGGGCTGAAGCTTTCTTT; CDR3aa: CASSPPGTGRAEAFF
j_gene: TRBJ1-2; v_gene: TRBV28; abundance: .; d_gene: .; CDR3nt: TGTGCCAGCGGTCCGTATGAGTTTGGCAGTGGCTACACCTTC; CDR3aa: CASGPYEFGSGYTF
j_gene: TRBJ2-5; v_gene: TRBV11-3; abundance: .; d_gene: .; CDR3nt: TGTGCCAGCAGCTTAGGGTTGGGGCAAGAAGAGACCCAGTACTTC; CDR3aa: CASSLGLGQEETQYF
j_gene: TRBJ1-6; v_gene: TRBV6-5; abundance: .; d_gene: .; CDR3nt: TGTGCCAGCAGTTACTCTCTCCAGGGGAGGGATTCACCCCTCCACTTT; CDR3aa: CASSYSLQGRDSPLHF
j_gene: TRBJ2-7; v_gene: TRBV21-1; abundance: .; d_gene: .; CDR3nt: TGTGCCAGCAGCCCGACAGGGGATTCCACCTACGAGCAGTACTTC; CDR3aa: CASSPTGDSTYEQYF
j_gene: TRBJ1-1; v_gene: TRBV5-1; abundance: once; d_gene: .; CDR3nt: TGCGCCAGCAGCATCGGTCAGGATGAAGCTTTCTTT; CDR3aa: CASSIGQDEAFF
j_gene: TRBJ1-1; v_gene: TRBV5-6; abundance: .; d_gene: .; CDR3nt: TGTGCCAGCAGCTTACAGGGTGACACTGAAGCTTTCTTT; CDR3aa: CASSLQGDTEAFF
j_gene: TRBJ2-1; v_gene: TRBV9; abundance: .; d_gene: TRBD2; CDR3nt: TGTGCCAGCAGCGGACAACCCTCGGGACTAGGGCCTGACGATGAGCAGTTCTTC; CDR3aa: CASSGQPSGLGPDDEQFF
j_gene: TRBJ1-1; v_gene: TRBV3-1/TRBV3-2; abundance: .; d_gene: .; CDR3nt: TGTGCCAGCAGCCACCGACAGGCCTCTGGTACAGCTTTCTTT; CDR3aa: CASSHRQASGTAFF
j_gene: TRBJ2-3; v_gene: TRBV3-1/TRBV3-2; abundance: .; d_gene: .; CDR3nt: TGTGCCAGCAGCCAAGAGAGGACAGCACAGATAACGCAGTATTTT; CDR3aa: CASSQERTAQITQYF
j_gene: TRBJ1-6; v_gene: TRBV7-8; abundance: .; d_gene: .; CDR3nt: TGTGCCAGCAGCTTAGTTCGGGTAGGATCACCCCTCCACTTT; CDR3aa: CASSLVRVGSPLHF
j_gene: TRBJ2-7; v_gene: TRBV29-1; abundance: few; d_gene: .; CDR3nt: TGCAGCGTTGCCCCCCGGGGGGCTACCTACGAGCAGTACTTC; CDR3aa: CSVAPRGATYEQYF
j_gene: TRBJ1-1; v_gene: TRBV20-1; abundance: .; d_gene: TRBD1; CDR3nt: TGCAGTGCTAGTGGGACAGGGCTCAACACTGAAGCTTTCTTT; CDR3aa: CSASGTGLNTEAFF
j_gene: TRBJ2-5; v_gene: TRBV5-6; abundance: .; d_gene: .; CDR3nt: TGTGCCAGCAGCTCGCCGGGCTTCGAGAGGACCCAGTACTTC; CDR3aa: CASSSPGFERTQYF
j_gene: TRBJ1-1; v_gene: TRBV10-3; abundance: .; d_gene: TRBD1; CDR3nt: TGTGCCATCAGTGAGTCGGGACAGGCAAGGAACACTGAAGCTTTCTTT; CDR3aa: CAISESGQARNTEAFF
j_gene: TRBJ1-5; v_gene: TRBV10-3; abundance: .; d_gene: .; CDR3nt: TGTGCCATCAGTCTCGAGGGGGGAAATCAGCCCCAGCATTTT; CDR3aa: CAISLEGGNQPQHF
j_gene: TRBJ1-4; v_gene: TRBV2; abundance: .; d_gene: .; CDR3nt: TGTGCCAGCAGTTCCACACGGGCCTCTAATGAAAAACTGTTTTTT; CDR3aa: CASSSTRASNEKLFF
j_gene: TRBJ1-6; v_gene: TRBV27; abundance: .; d_gene: .; CDR3nt: TGTGCCAGCAGTTTTCGAGGGGGAAATTCACCCCTCCACTTT; CDR3aa: CASSFRGGNSPLHF
j_gene: TRBJ1-6; v_gene: TRBV30; abundance: .; d_gene: .; CDR3nt: TGTGCCTGGAGTCCAGAGTGGAGAGGGAGGAACTCACCCCTCCACTTT; CDR3aa: CAWSPEWRGRNSPLHF
j_gene: TRBJ2-1; v_gene: TRBV7-9; abundance: .; d_gene: .; CDR3nt: TGTGCCAGCAGCTTAAGGTCAGGGGTCTACAATGAGCAGTTCTTC; CDR3aa: CASSLRSGVYNEQFF
j_gene: TRBJ1-4; v_gene: TRBV7-2; abundance: .; d_gene: TRBD1; CDR3nt: TGTGCCAGCAGCTTCAGGGGGTATGATGAAAAACTGTTTTTT; CDR3aa: CASSFRGYDEKLFF
j_gene: TRBJ2-5; v_gene: TRBV7-2; abundance: .; d_gene: TRBD2; CDR3nt: TGTGCCAGCAGCCCGGGGACTAGCGTAGAGACCCAGTACTTC; CDR3aa: CASSPGTSVETQYF
j_gene: TRBJ2-1; v_gene: TRBV12-3/TRBV12-4; abundance: .; d_gene: .; CDR3nt: TGTGCCAGCAGTTCGGGTGAGCAGTTCTTC; CDR3aa: CASSSGEQFF
j_gene: TRBJ2-1; v_gene: TRBV3-1/TRBV3-2; abundance: .; d_gene: .; CDR3nt: TGTGCCAGCAGCCCGCTTAGAGGGGAGCAGTTCTTC; CDR3aa: CASSPLRGEQFF
j_gene: TRBJ2-5; v_gene: TRBV7-2; abundance: .; d_gene: .; CDR3nt: TGTGCCAGCAGCTTAAACCAGGGGTACCAAGAGACCCAGTACTTC; CDR3aa: CASSLNQGYQETQYF
j_gene: TRBJ1-2; v_gene: TRBV30; abundance: once; d_gene: .; CDR3nt: TGTGCCTGTAAAGGGACGCACTCAGCTAACTATGGCTACACCTTC; CDR3aa: CACKGTHSANYGYTF
j_gene: TRBJ1-2; v_gene: TRBV13; abundance: .; d_gene: TRBD1; CDR3nt: TGTGCCAGCAGCCTGCAACAGGGGACTGGTGGCTACACCTTC; CDR3aa: CASSLQQGTGGYTF
j_gene: TRBJ2-3; v_gene: TRBV6-5; abundance: .; d_gene: .; CDR3nt: TGTGCCAGCAGTTACTCGATGGCGTCTAGCACAGATACGCAGTATTTT; CDR3aa: CASSYSMASSTDTQYF
j_gene: TRBJ1-1; v_gene: TRBV11-1; abundance: .; d_gene: .; CDR3nt: TGTGCCAGCAGCCTCCGCCCGGGGGTCACTGAAGCTTTCTTT; CDR3aa: CASSLRPGVTEAFF
j_gene: TRBJ1-1; v_gene: TRBV10-1; abundance: .; d_gene: .; CDR3nt: TGCTGGTACCCTCCCAACAATCCCGCAGGGAGGGCCTTT; CDR3aa: CWYPPNNPAGRAF
j_gene: TRBJ2-1; v_gene: TRBV6-5; abundance: .; d_gene: .; CDR3nt: TGTGCCAGCACTCGGACAGAGAGCTCCTACAATGAGCAGTTCTTC; CDR3aa: CASTRTESSYNEQFF
j_gene: TRBJ2-2; v_gene: TRBV7-9; abundance: .; d_gene: .; CDR3nt: TGTGCCAGCAGCTTATCTAATCCCGGGGAGCTGTTTTTT; CDR3aa: CASSLSNPGELFF
j_gene: TRBJ1-2; v_gene: TRBV6-5; abundance: .; d_gene: .; CDR3nt: TGTGCCAGCAGTTATCGGGGGAATAGTAACTATGGCTACACCTTC; CDR3aa: CASSYRGNSNYGYTF
j_gene: TRBJ1-3; v_gene: TRBV10-3; abundance: .; d_gene: .; CDR3nt: TGTGCCATCAGTGAGTCTAAGGGCACCATATATTTT; CDR3aa: CAISESKGTIYF
j_gene: TRBJ2-7; v_gene: TRBV10-3; abundance: few; d_gene: .; CDR3nt: TGTGCCATCAGTGAGTCGTCCATACGATTGATAGAGCAGTACTTC; CDR3aa: CAISESSIRLIEQYF
j_gene: TRBJ2-7; v_gene: TRBV3-1/TRBV3-2; abundance: .; d_gene: TRBD1; CDR3nt: TGTGCCAGCAGCCAAGAATTAGGGACAGGGACCTACGAGCAGTACTTC; CDR3aa: CASSQELGTGTYEQYF
j_gene: TRBJ2-7; v_gene: TRBV7-2; abundance: once; d_gene: .; CDR3nt: TGTGCCAGCAGCTTAGTGGACAGATACGAGCAGTACTTC; CDR3aa: CASSLVDRYEQYF
j_gene: TRBJ1-5; v_gene: TRBV5-6; abundance: .; d_gene: .; CDR3nt: TGTGCCAGCAGGAGGGGAGGAGGGATGGGCAATCAGCCCCAGCATTTT; CDR3aa: CASRRGGGMGNQPQHF